This is a list of T cell receptor beta chains from one sample in a study of shared clonotypes between healthy human individuals. Sequenced by immunoSEQ multiplex PCR; TCRdb stores in-frame clones only, minus some. The sample gives about 480,000 clones, around 74% of which show up once; about an eighth is in the top ten. Sequencing used PBMCs. Receptors originate from a woman aged 40 to 50 in good health. Some clones in this sample may be carry-over from other donors' samples. Both conserved end residues are part of each CDR3. The order of the fields is J gene, V gene, D gene, clone size, CDR3 protein, CDR3 DNA. D genes are given only for firm matches. Only some rows state a clone size, as once, few, many or a class for expanded clones.

J gene: TRBJ1-2; V gene: TRBV7-6; D gene: NA; clone size: NA; CDR3 protein: CASSLEIGGDYGYTF; CDR3 DNA: TGTGCCAGCAGCTTGGAGATAGGAGGGGACTATGGCTACACCTTC
J gene: TRBJ2-5; V gene: TRBV7-9; D gene: NA; clone size: NA; CDR3 protein: CASSLSPLGVDFLREQYF; CDR3 DNA: TGTGCCAGCAGCTTATCTCCTTTGGGAGTCGATTTCCTACGTGAGCAGTACTTC
J gene: TRBJ1-1; V gene: TRBV19; D gene: NA; clone size: NA; CDR3 protein: CASSTGRMNTEAFF; CDR3 DNA: TGTGCCAGTAGTACCGGACGGATGAACACTGAAGCTTTCTTT
J gene: TRBJ2-3; V gene: TRBV19; D gene: NA; clone size: NA; CDR3 protein: CASSIDRGDTQYF; CDR3 DNA: TGTGCCAGTAGTATAGATCGCGGAGATACGCAGTATTTT
J gene: TRBJ2-6; V gene: TRBV4-2; D gene: TRBD2; clone size: NA; CDR3 protein: CASSQDFPSGRVGANVLTF; CDR3 DNA: TGTGCCAGCAGCCAAGATTTTCCTAGCGGGAGGGTTGGGGCCAACGTCCTGACTTTC
J gene: TRBJ2-3; V gene: TRBV9; D gene: TRBD2; clone size: NA; CDR3 protein: CASSVGTSPDTQYF; CDR3 DNA: TGTGCCAGCAGCGTAGGGACTAGCCCAGATACGCAGTATTTT
J gene: TRBJ2-2; V gene: TRBV10-3; D gene: TRBD1; clone size: many; CDR3 protein: CAISARGMNMNTGELFF; CDR3 DNA: TGTGCCATCAGCGCCAGGGGGATGAATATGAACACCGGGGAGCTGTTTTTT
J gene: TRBJ2-7; V gene: TRBV18; D gene: NA; clone size: NA; CDR3 protein: CASSPPGADEQYF; CDR3 DNA: TGTGCCAGCTCACCACCAGGAGCGGACGAGCAGTACTTC
J gene: TRBJ1-1; V gene: TRBV19; D gene: NA; clone size: NA; CDR3 protein: CASHRENTEAFF; CDR3 DNA: TGTGCCAGCCACAGGGAGAACACTGAAGCTTTCTTT
J gene: TRBJ2-1; V gene: TRBV11-3; D gene: NA; clone size: NA; CDR3 protein: CASSLSPSYNEQFF; CDR3 DNA: TGTGCCAGCAGCTTAAGTCCCTCCTACAATGAGCAGTTCTTC
J gene: TRBJ2-1; V gene: TRBV9; D gene: NA; clone size: NA; CDR3 protein: CASSPAAKPYNEQFF; CDR3 DNA: TGTGCCAGCAGCCCAGCGGCGAAGCCCTACAATGAGCAGTTCTTC
J gene: TRBJ2-7; V gene: TRBV18; D gene: NA; clone size: NA; CDR3 protein: CASSPPLGVYEQYF; CDR3 DNA: TGTGCCAGCTCACCGCCACTTGGAGTTTACGAGCAGTACTTC
J gene: TRBJ2-7; V gene: TRBV6-4; D gene: NA; clone size: once; CDR3 protein: CASSEGITSYEQYF; CDR3 DNA: TGTGCCAGCAGTGAAGGGATTACCTCCTACGAGCAGTACTTC
J gene: TRBJ1-2; V gene: TRBV27; D gene: TRBD1; clone size: NA; CDR3 protein: CASSSHQGTGEAHYGYTF; CDR3 DNA: TGTGCCAGCAGTTCACACCAGGGGACAGGGGAAGCACACTATGGCTACACCTTC
J gene: TRBJ2-3; V gene: TRBV18; D gene: NA; clone size: NA; CDR3 protein: CASSPFIDTQYF; CDR3 DNA: TGTGCCAGCTCCCCCTTTATAGATACGCAGTATTTT
J gene: TRBJ2-3; V gene: TRBV11-3; D gene: NA; clone size: NA; CDR3 protein: CASRTWGPSTDTQYF; CDR3 DNA: TGTGCCAGCAGAACGTGGGGTCCTAGCACAGATACGCAGTATTTT
J gene: TRBJ2-2; V gene: TRBV11-3; D gene: TRBD2; clone size: NA; CDR3 protein: CASSSGVAGVGAGELFF; CDR3 DNA: TGTGCCAGCAGCTCTGGAGTAGCGGGAGTTGGCGCCGGGGAGCTGTTTTTT
J gene: TRBJ2-1; V gene: TRBV6-4; D gene: NA; clone size: NA; CDR3 protein: CASSDTPENEQFF; CDR3 DNA: TGTGCCAGCAGTGACACACCAGAGAATGAGCAGTTCTTC
J gene: TRBJ1-1; V gene: TRBV10-3; D gene: NA; clone size: NA; CDR3 protein: CAIRVKDGTFLNTEAFF; CDR3 DNA: TGTGCCATCAGGGTAAAGGACGGGACGTTTTTGAACACTGAAGCTTTCTTT
J gene: TRBJ2-4; V gene: TRBV5-4; D gene: TRBD2; clone size: NA; CDR3 protein: CASSQGIAGVENIQYF; CDR3 DNA: TGTGCCAGCAGCCAAGGGATAGCGGGAGTGGAAAACATTCAGTACTTC
J gene: TRBJ1-2; V gene: TRBV10-3; D gene: NA; clone size: NA; CDR3 protein: CAISESGDNYGYTF; CDR3 DNA: TGTGCCATCAGTGAGTCTGGGGATAACTATGGCTACACCTTC
J gene: TRBJ2-6; V gene: TRBV7-2; D gene: NA; clone size: NA; CDR3 protein: CASSQGVTGANVLTF; CDR3 DNA: TGTGCCAGCAGCCAAGGTGTTACTGGGGCCAACGTCCTGACTTTC
J gene: TRBJ2-1; V gene: TRBV14; D gene: TRBD2; clone size: NA; CDR3 protein: CASSQRLAGLDEQFF; CDR3 DNA: TGTGCCAGCAGCCAACGGCTAGCGGGACTGGATGAGCAGTTCTTC
J gene: TRBJ1-2; V gene: TRBV6-1; D gene: TRBD1; clone size: few; CDR3 protein: CASSVGGVGQLSNYGYTF; CDR3 DNA: TGTGCCAGCAGTGTAGGGGGTGTGGGACAGCTATCTAACTATGGCTACACCTTC
J gene: TRBJ2-1; V gene: TRBV18; D gene: NA; clone size: NA; CDR3 protein: CASSPRERLNEQFF; CDR3 DNA: TGTGCCAGCTCACCACGGGAGAGGCTCAATGAGCAGTTCTTC
J gene: TRBJ2-3; V gene: TRBV19; D gene: NA; clone size: NA; CDR3 protein: CASSEQLHTDTQYF; CDR3 DNA: TGTGCCAGTAGTGAGCAGCTACACACAGATACGCAGTATTTT
J gene: TRBJ2-2; V gene: TRBV27; D gene: NA; clone size: NA; CDR3 protein: CASSPLNIITGELFF; CDR3 DNA: TGTGCCAGCAGTCCACTCAATATTATCACCGGGGAGCTGTTTTTT
J gene: TRBJ1-1; V gene: TRBV5-5; D gene: NA; clone size: NA; CDR3 protein: CASSWDTMNTEAFF; CDR3 DNA: TGTGCCAGCAGCTGGGACACGATGAACACTGAAGCTTTCTTT
J gene: TRBJ2-5; V gene: TRBV7-3; D gene: NA; clone size: NA; CDR3 protein: CASSAAWWGTQYF; CDR3 DNA: TGTGCCAGCAGCGCCGCCTGGTGGGGGACCCAGTACTTC
J gene: TRBJ1-2; V gene: TRBV9; D gene: NA; clone size: once; CDR3 protein: CASSEGSGYTF; CDR3 DNA: TGTGCCAGCAGCGAAGGGAGTGGCTACACCTTC
J gene: TRBJ2-1; V gene: TRBV7-2; D gene: TRBD2; clone size: once; CDR3 protein: CASSLDGGGYNEQFF; CDR3 DNA: TGTGCCAGCAGCTTAGACGGGGGAGGGTACAATGAGCAGTTCTTC
J gene: TRBJ2-1; V gene: TRBV6-5; D gene: NA; clone size: many; CDR3 protein: CASTDSYGEQFF; CDR3 DNA: TGTGCCAGCACCGACTCGTATGGGGAGCAGTTCTTC
J gene: TRBJ2-3; V gene: TRBV2; D gene: NA; clone size: once; CDR3 protein: CASTLDSTDTQYF; CDR3 DNA: TGTGCCAGCACCCTAGATAGCACAGATACGCAGTATTTT
J gene: TRBJ2-3; V gene: TRBV12-5; D gene: TRBD2; clone size: NA; CDR3 protein: CASGGGLAGGPETDTQYF; CDR3 DNA: TGTGCTAGTGGTGGGGGACTAGCGGGAGGGCCGGAAACAGATACGCAGTATTTT
J gene: TRBJ2-7; V gene: TRBV6-1; D gene: NA; clone size: many; CDR3 protein: CASISEGGGEQYF; CDR3 DNA: TGTGCCAGCATCTCTGAGGGAGGGGGCGAGCAGTACTTC
J gene: TRBJ1-3; V gene: TRBV2; D gene: NA; clone size: few; CDR3 protein: CASAWGINTIYF; CDR3 DNA: TGTGCCAGCGCCTGGGGGATCAACACCATATATTTT
J gene: TRBJ1-4; V gene: TRBV19; D gene: NA; clone size: NA; CDR3 protein: CASRDKDYSTNEKLFF; CDR3 DNA: TGTGCCAGTAGAGATAAGGATTATTCAACTAATGAAAAACTGTTTTTT
J gene: TRBJ1-1; V gene: TRBV5-1; D gene: NA; clone size: NA; CDR3 protein: CASSLGGNTEAFF; CDR3 DNA: TGCGCCAGCAGCTTAGGAGGGAACACTGAAGCTTTCTTT
J gene: TRBJ1-2; V gene: TRBV11-2; D gene: NA; clone size: once; CDR3 protein: CASSLERNGYTF; CDR3 DNA: TGTGCCAGCAGCTTAGAACGGAATGGCTACACCTTC
J gene: TRBJ1-1; V gene: TRBV5-1; D gene: NA; clone size: NA; CDR3 protein: CASSLFGMFTEAFF; CDR3 DNA: TGCGCCAGCAGCTTATTTGGGATGTTCACTGAAGCTTTCTTT
J gene: TRBJ1-2; V gene: TRBV7-2; D gene: NA; clone size: few; CDR3 protein: CASSLGRAYGYTF; CDR3 DNA: TGTGCCAGCAGCTTAGGCAGGGCTTATGGCTACACCTTC
J gene: TRBJ2-1; V gene: TRBV18; D gene: NA; clone size: once; CDR3 protein: CASSLYSYNEQFF; CDR3 DNA: TGTGCCAGCTCACTCTACTCCTACAATGAGCAGTTCTTC
J gene: TRBJ2-7; V gene: TRBV7-3; D gene: NA; clone size: NA; CDR3 protein: CASSLGQGREQYF; CDR3 DNA: TGTGCCAGCAGCCTAGGGCAGGGTCGGGAGCAGTACTTC
J gene: TRBJ1-4; V gene: TRBV10-3; D gene: TRBD1; clone size: NA; CDR3 protein: CATRQGEEKLFF; CDR3 DNA: TGTGCCACCCGACAGGGTGAAGAAAAACTGTTTTTT
J gene: TRBJ2-7; V gene: TRBV7-9; D gene: TRBD2; clone size: NA; CDR3 protein: CASSLVAGVDEQYF; CDR3 DNA: TGTGCCAGCAGCTTAGTAGCGGGAGTTGACGAGCAGTACTTC
J gene: TRBJ2-7; V gene: TRBV19; D gene: TRBD1; clone size: NA; CDR3 protein: CASGTGIDEQYF; CDR3 DNA: TGTGCCAGCGGGACAGGGATCGACGAGCAGTACTTC
J gene: TRBJ2-2; V gene: TRBV5-1; D gene: NA; clone size: NA; CDR3 protein: CASSSLTPGSGELFF; CDR3 DNA: TGCGCCAGCAGCTCCCTAACTCCGGGGTCCGGGGAGCTGTTTTTT
J gene: TRBJ2-5; V gene: TRBV4-1; D gene: TRBD1; clone size: NA; CDR3 protein: CASSQAGTGFETQYF; CDR3 DNA: TGCGCCAGCAGCCAGGCCGGGACAGGGTTTGAGACCCAGTACTTC
J gene: TRBJ2-7; V gene: TRBV10-1; D gene: NA; clone size: NA; CDR3 protein: CASRSPRGEQYF; CDR3 DNA: TGCGCCAGCAGGAGCCCTAGGGGGGAGCAGTACTTC
J gene: TRBJ2-7; V gene: TRBV6-5; D gene: TRBD2; clone size: NA; CDR3 protein: CASSTTSVPPDEQYF; CDR3 DNA: TGTGCCAGCAGTACAACTAGCGTCCCGCCCGACGAGCAGTACTTC
J gene: TRBJ2-5; V gene: TRBV7-9; D gene: NA; clone size: NA; CDR3 protein: CASSPTVGGTQYF; CDR3 DNA: TGTGCCAGCAGCCCAACCGTCGGAGGGACCCAGTACTTC
J gene: TRBJ1-1; V gene: TRBV7-2; D gene: TRBD1; clone size: NA; CDR3 protein: CASSLDFRGEGRTFF; CDR3 DNA: TGTGCCAGCAGCTTAGACTTCAGGGGGGAGGGGAGAACTTTCTTT